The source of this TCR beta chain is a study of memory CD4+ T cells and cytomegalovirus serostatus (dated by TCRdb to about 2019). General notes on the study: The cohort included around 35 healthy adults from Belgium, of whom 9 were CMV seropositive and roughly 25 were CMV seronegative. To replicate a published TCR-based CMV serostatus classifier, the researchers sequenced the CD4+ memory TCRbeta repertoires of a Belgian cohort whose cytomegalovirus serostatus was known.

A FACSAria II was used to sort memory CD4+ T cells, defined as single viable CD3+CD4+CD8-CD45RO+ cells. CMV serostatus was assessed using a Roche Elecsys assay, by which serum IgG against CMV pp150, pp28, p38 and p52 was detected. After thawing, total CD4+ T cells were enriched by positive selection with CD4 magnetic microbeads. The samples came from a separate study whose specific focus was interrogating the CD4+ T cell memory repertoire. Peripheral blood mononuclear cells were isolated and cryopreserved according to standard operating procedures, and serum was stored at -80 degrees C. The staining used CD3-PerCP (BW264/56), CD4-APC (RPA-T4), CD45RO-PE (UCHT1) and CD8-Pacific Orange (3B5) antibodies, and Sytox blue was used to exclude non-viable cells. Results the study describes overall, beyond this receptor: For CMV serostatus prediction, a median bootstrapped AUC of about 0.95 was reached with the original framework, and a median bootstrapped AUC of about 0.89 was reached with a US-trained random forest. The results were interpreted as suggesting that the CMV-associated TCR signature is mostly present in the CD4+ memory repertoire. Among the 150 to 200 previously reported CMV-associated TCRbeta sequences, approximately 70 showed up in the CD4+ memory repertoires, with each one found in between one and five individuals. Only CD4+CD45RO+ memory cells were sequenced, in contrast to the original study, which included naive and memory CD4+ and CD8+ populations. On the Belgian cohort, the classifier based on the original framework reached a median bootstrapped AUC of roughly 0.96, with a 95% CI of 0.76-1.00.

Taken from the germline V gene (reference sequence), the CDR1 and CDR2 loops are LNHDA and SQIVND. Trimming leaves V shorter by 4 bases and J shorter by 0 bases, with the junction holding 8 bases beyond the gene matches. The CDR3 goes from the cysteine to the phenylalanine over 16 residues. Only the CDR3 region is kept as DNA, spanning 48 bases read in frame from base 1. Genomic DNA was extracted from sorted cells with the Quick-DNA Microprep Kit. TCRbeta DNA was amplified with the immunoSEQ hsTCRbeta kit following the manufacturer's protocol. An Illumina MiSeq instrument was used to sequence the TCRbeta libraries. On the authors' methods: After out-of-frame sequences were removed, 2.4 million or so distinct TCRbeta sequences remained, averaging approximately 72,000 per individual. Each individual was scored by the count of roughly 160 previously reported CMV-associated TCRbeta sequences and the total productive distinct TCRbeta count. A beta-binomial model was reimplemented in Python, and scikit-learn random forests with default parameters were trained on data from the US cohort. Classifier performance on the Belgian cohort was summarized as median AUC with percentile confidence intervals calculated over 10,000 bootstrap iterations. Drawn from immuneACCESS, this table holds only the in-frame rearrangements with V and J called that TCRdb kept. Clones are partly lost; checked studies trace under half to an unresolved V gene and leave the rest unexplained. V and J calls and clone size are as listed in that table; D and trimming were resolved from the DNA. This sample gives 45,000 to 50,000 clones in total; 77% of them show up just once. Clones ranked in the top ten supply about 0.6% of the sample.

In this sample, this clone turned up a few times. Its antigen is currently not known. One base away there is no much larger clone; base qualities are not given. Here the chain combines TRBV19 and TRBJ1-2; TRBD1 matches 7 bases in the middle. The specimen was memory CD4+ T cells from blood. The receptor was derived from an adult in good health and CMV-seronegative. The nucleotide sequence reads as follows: TGTGCCAGTAGTACCGGGACAGTACTCACTAACTATGGCTACACCTTC. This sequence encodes CASSTGTVLTNYGYTF.